This is a list of T cell receptor beta chains from one sample in a study of T cell changes during pregnancy in multiple sclerosis. Here immunoSEQ multiplex PCR was the method, and the copy in TCRdb shows in-frame clones only, minus some. There are around 110,000 clones in the sample; roughly 90% occur only once, and approximately 1.5% lies in the top ten. The sample was peripheral blood, taken after pregnancy. All receptors come from a female donor with multiple sclerosis, enrolled in a pregnancy study. Each CDR3 is given with its conserved first and last residue. D genes are given only for firm matches. Clone size appears in some rows only: once, few, many, or a class for an expanded clone.

d_gene,abundance,v_gene,j_gene,CDR3aa,CDR3nt
-,once,TRBV7-8,TRBJ2-7,CASSPPGVTYEQYF,TGTGCCAGCAGCCCCCCAGGGGTTACCTACGAGCAGTACTTC
TRBD1,-,TRBV6-5,TRBJ2-3,CATNRGFADTQYF,TGTGCCACCAACAGGGGTTTTGCAGATACGCAGTATTTT
TRBD2,once,TRBV28,TRBJ2-1,CASSPGGLAGVNEQFF,TGTGCCAGCAGTCCCGGGGGACTAGCGGGCGTAAATGAGCAGTTCTTC
TRBD1,few,TRBV7-8,TRBJ1-1,CASSLRDRGSNTEAFF,TGTGCCAGCAGCTTACGGGACAGGGGATCGAACACTGAAGCTTTCTTT
-,-,TRBV7-8,TRBJ2-7,CASSLQGYEQYF,TGTGCCAGCAGCTTACAGGGCTACGAGCAGTACTTC
-,-,TRBV5-1,TRBJ2-1,CASNEGTIEQFF,TGCGCCAGCAACGAGGGCACGATTGAGCAGTTCTTC
-,-,TRBV7-2,TRBJ2-1,CASSSRRMYNEQFF,TGTGCCAGCAGCTCGCGGCGGATGTACAATGAGCAGTTCTTC
-,-,TRBV4-1,TRBJ1-2,CASRPTAGLEYGYTF,TGCGCCAGCAGGCCAACTGCCGGACTTGAATATGGCTACACCTTC
-,once,TRBV6-6,TRBJ1-4,CASSFGRTAPDEKLFF,TGTGCCAGCAGTTTCGGCAGGACAGCACCGGATGAAAAACTGTTTTTT
-,-,TRBV4-1,TRBJ1-1,CASSQARGPDTEAFF,TGCGCCAGCAGCCAAGCGCGGGGTCCAGACACTGAAGCTTTCTTT
TRBD2,-,TRBV29-1,TRBJ2-7,CSVGGGEQYF,TGCAGCGTTGGGGGGGGCGAGCAGTACTTC
TRBD2,-,TRBV6-6,TRBJ2-2,CASTPRGTYDPGELFF,TGTGCCAGCACCCCGCGGGGGACGTACGACCCCGGGGAGCTGTTTTTT
-,-,TRBV19,TRBJ1-5,CASSILVQQPQHF,TGTGCCAGTAGTATATTGGTACAGCAGCCCCAGCATTTT
TRBD2,-,TRBV7-2,TRBJ2-7,CASSLGLAYEQYF,TGTGCCAGCAGCTTGGGACTAGCCTACGAGCAGTACTTC
TRBD1,once,TRBV7-9,TRBJ1-2,CASSQSGTALYGYTF,TGTGCCAGCAGCCAGTCCGGGACAGCACTCTATGGCTACACCTTC
-,few,TRBV23-1,TRBJ2-7,CASSQPSGNQEGEQYF,TGCGCCAGCAGTCAACCTTCGGGGAACCAGGAGGGCGAGCAGTACTTC
-,-,TRBV5-4,TRBJ2-5,CASSAGRTTMETQYF,TGTGCCAGCAGCGCGGGACGGACTACCATGGAGACCCAGTACTTC
-,-,TRBV6-5,TRBJ2-7,CASSSRTVTYEQYF,TGTGCCAGCAGTTCCAGGACAGTGACCTACGAGCAGTACTTC
TRBD1,-,TRBV28,TRBJ1-1,CASLQGSMNTEAFF,TGTGCCAGTCTACAGGGGAGCATGAACACTGAAGCTTTCTTT
-,-,TRBV7-3,TRBJ2-1,CASSREGSGTYNEQFF,TGTGCCAGCAGCCGCGAAGGGAGCGGGACATACAATGAGCAGTTCTTC
-,-,TRBV19,TRBJ1-6,CASRQTQSSYNSPLHF,TGTGCCAGTCGGCAGACACAGAGCTCCTATAATTCACCCCTCCACTTT
-,-,TRBV19,TRBJ1-2,CASSIGTGANYGYTF,TGTGCCAGTAGTATTGGGACTGGAGCTAACTATGGCTACACCTTC
TRBD2,-,TRBV5-1,TRBJ2-3,CASSQKTSGGTDTQYF,TGCGCCAGCAGCCAGAAGACTAGCGGGGGCACAGATACGCAGTATTTT
-,-,TRBV5-4,TRBJ2-5,CASSTSQETQYF,TGTGCCAGCAGTACATCACAAGAGACCCAGTACTTC
TRBD1,-,TRBV28,TRBJ2-7,CASSSGGQGAYEQYF,TGTGCCAGCAGTTCCGGCGGACAGGGAGCTTACGAGCAGTACTTC
TRBD2,-,TRBV5-1,TRBJ2-1,CASSLLSGGVHNEQFF,TGCGCCAGCAGCTTACTTAGCGGGGGGGTTCACAATGAGCAGTTCTTC
TRBD2,-,TRBV10-1,TRBJ2-7,CASSENIGLAGDEQYF,TGCGCCAGCAGTGAGAACATCGGGCTAGCGGGAGACGAGCAGTACTTC
-,-,TRBV6-1,TRBJ2-3,CASRRRGLADTQYF,TGTGCCAGCAGAAGACGGGGTTTAGCAGATACGCAGTATTTT